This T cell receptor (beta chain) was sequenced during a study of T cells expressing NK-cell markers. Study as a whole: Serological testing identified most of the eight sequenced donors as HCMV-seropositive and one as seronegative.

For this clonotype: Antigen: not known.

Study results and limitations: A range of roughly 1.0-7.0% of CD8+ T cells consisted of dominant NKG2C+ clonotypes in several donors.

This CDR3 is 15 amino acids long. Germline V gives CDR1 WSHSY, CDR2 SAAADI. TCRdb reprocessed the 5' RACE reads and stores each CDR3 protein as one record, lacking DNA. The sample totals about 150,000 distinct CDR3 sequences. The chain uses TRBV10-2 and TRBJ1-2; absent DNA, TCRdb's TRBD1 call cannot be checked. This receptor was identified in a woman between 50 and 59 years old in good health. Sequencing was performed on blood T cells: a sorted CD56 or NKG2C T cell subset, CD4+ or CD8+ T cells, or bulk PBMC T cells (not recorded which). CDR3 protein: CASSNYRDRGRGYTF.